The 22 T cell receptor beta chains reported below all come from one sample, sequenced in a study of cytomegalovirus exposure and HLA in healthy donors. The PCR used 60 Vbeta and 13 Jbeta primers. Sequencing used immunoSEQ multiplex PCR; TCRdb keeps in-frame clones, though not all of them. The data show 150,000 to 200,000 clones, 70% to 90% seen once. The sample consisted of PBMCs. Receptors originate from a woman aged 18 to 35 in good health and CMV-seropositive.

The genes are TRBV30 and TRBJ1-1; the match to TRBD1 covers 8 bases. V was clipped by 2 bases and J by 5 bases; unmatched bases: 16. Germline V gives CDR1 GTSNPN, CDR2 SVGIG (reference sequence). The CDR3 loop spans 17 amino acids. CDR3 DNA: TGTGCCTGGAGTCCAGGCAGGGGGCGGTACGAAAGGACTGAAGCTTTCTTT. Translating it yields CAWSPGRGRYERTEAFF. The full variable domain, its missing parts supplied by reference TRBV30 and TRBJ1-1, is SQTIHQWPATLVQPVGSPLSLECTVEGTSNPNLYWYRQAAGRGLQLLFYSVGIGQISSEVPQNLSASRPQDRQFILSSKKLLLSDSGFYLCAWSPGRGRYERTEAFFGQGTRLTVV.

The rearrangement uses TRBV4-1 and TRBJ1-5; D is perhaps TRBD1 (6 bases). Trimming removed 2 bases from V and 1 base from J, with 15 bases in between. CDR3 length: 17 residues. Per germline, CDR1 MGHRA and CDR2 YSYEKL. The CDR3 protein is CASSQILATGSNQPQHF. DNA for the CDR3: TGCGCCAGCAGCCAAATCCTCGCGACAGGAAGCAATCAGCCCCAGCATTTT.

The gene calls are TRBV15 and TRBJ1-2; D perhaps matches TRBD1 (6 bases). Deletions cut 1 base from V and 5 bases from J, with 8 bases between. Germline CDR1 reads LNHNV; CDR2 reads YYDKDF (reference sequence). The CDR3 spans 13 residues. The CDR3 sequence is CATSRGTEYGYTF. CDR3 sequence (DNA): TGTGCCACCAGCAGAGGGACAGAATATGGCTACACCTTC.

The table lists this clone with a few counts. The V call is TRBV27, the J call TRBJ1-1; a possible D gene is TRBD1 (6 bases). Trimming stripped 5 bases from V and 5 bases from J, with 12 bases between. The CDR3 is 13 residues long. Germline V gene data show CDR1 as MNHEY and CDR2 as SMNVEV (reference sequence). CDR3: CASSGRGATEAFF. In DNA form, the CDR3 reads TGTGCCAGCAGTGGGAGGGGGGCGACTGAAGCTTTCTTT.

This clone was seen only once. This rearrangement joins TRBV5-4 to TRBJ2-5; D not certain. CDR3 length: 13 amino acids. Trimming took 4 bases from V and 4 from J, leaving 11 bases between them. Germline V gives CDR1 SGHNT, CDR2 YYREEE (reference sequence). The CDR3 is CASSAEALETQYF. The CDR3 bases are TGTGCCAGCAGCGCCGAGGCCTTAGAGACCCAGTACTTC.

The genes are TRBV7-9 and TRBJ2-2; 7 bases fit TRBD2. Germline-derived CDR1 and CDR2 are SEHNR and FQNEAQ (reference sequence). The junction had 3 bases not matched to a gene; V was cut back by 5 bases and J by 0 bases. CDR3 length: 15 residues. The CDR3 loop reads CASSPGRANTGELFF. CDR3 coding DNA: TGTGCCAGCAGCCCGGGGAGGGCGAACACCGGGGAGCTGTTTTTT. Complete variable domain (other parts from reference TRBV7-9 and TRBJ2-2): DTGVSQNPRHKITKRGQNVTFRCDPISEHNRLYWYRQTLGQGPEFLTYFQNEAQLEKSRLLSDRFSAERPKGSFSTLEIQRTEQGDSAMYLCASSPGRANTGELFFGEGSRLTVL.

The chain uses TRBV2 and TRBJ1-1; no clear D. In germline, CDR1 is SNHLY, CDR2 FYNNEI. There are 14 residues in the CDR3. Between the trimmed V and J ends, which lost 7 bases and 1 base, there was a span of 13 bases. CDR3 DNA sequence: TGTGCCAGCATTGAGAGGGATCGGAACACTGAAGCTTTCTTT. This gives the protein CASIERDRNTEAFF.

The CDR3 DNA reads TGTGCCAGCAGCTTGACAGGGTTCGCAACTAATGAAAAACTGTTTTTT. This encodes CASSLTGFATNEKLFF. The chain links TRBV7-9 to TRBJ1-4, with 7 bases identical to TRBD1. Unmatched junction bases numbered 4, after V lost 3 bases and J lost 0 bases. The CDR3 totals 16 residues. In germline, CDR1 is SEHNR, CDR2 FQNEAQ (reference sequence).

The genes are TRBV19 and TRBJ1-4; 7 nucleotides align to TRBD1. V was pared by 5 bases and J by 2 bases, with 8 bases of the junction left unmatched. The CDR3 covers 16 residues. Germline CDR1 is LNHDA and CDR2 is SQIVND (reference sequence). CDR3 loop: CASSDNRGPTNEKLFF. The CDR3, as DNA: TGTGCCAGTAGTGATAACAGGGGTCCCACTAATGAAAAACTGTTTTTT.

This clone was seen repeatedly, ten times or more. This rearrangement joins TRBV11-3 to TRBJ1-1; the match to TRBD1 covers 8 bases. Germline-derived CDR1 and CDR2 are SGHNT and YENEEA. The CDR3 extends over 13 amino acids. J lost 8 bases, V lost 3 bases, and 5 bases had no gene match. The CDR3 region is CASSFRAGGEAFF. CDR3 nucleotides: TGTGCCAGCAGCTTTCGGGCAGGGGGCGAAGCTTTCTTT.

The rearrangement links TRBV5-4 to TRBJ2-1; TRBD2 matches at 7 bases. The J segment lost 2 bases and the V segment lost 4 bases, leaving 3 bases of the junction unmatched. The CDR3 is 14 residues long. Germline V gene data show CDR1 as SGHNT and CDR2 as YYREEE (reference sequence). CDR3 nucleotide sequence: TGTGCCAGCAGCCCCGGACTAGCCTACAATGAGCAGTTCTTC. This gives the protein CASSPGLAYNEQFF.

This rearrangement joins TRBV11-2 to TRBJ2-1, with 8 bases matching TRBD2. Germline values: CDR1 SGHAT, CDR2 FQNNGV. J lost 2 bases, V lost 2 bases, and 8 bases had no gene match. The CDR3 consists of 17 residues. CDR3 protein: CASSLIPSGQTYNEQFF. DNA for the CDR3: TGTGCCAGCAGCTTAATTCCTAGCGGGCAAACCTACAATGAGCAGTTCTTC.

The rearrangement uses TRBV5-4 and TRBJ1-2, with a tentative D call TRBD1 (6 bases). From germline, CDR1 is SGHNT and CDR2 YYREEE (reference sequence). V lost 3 bases to trimming and J lost 0 bases, with 15 bases between them. The CDR3 loop spans 16 amino acids. CDR3: CASSSIAGAANYGYTF. Written as DNA, the CDR3 is TGTGCCAGCAGCTCAATTGCGGGGGCCGCTAACTATGGCTACACCTTC. Together with reference TRBV5-4 and TRBJ1-2, the CDR3 gives the full variable domain: ETGVTQSPTHLIKTRGQQVTLRCSSQSGHNTVSWYQQALGQGPQFIFQYYREEENGRGNFPPRFSGLQFPNYSSELNVNALELDDSALYLCASSSIAGAANYGYTFGSGTRLTVV.

The J gene is TRBJ1-2, the V gene TRBV5-1, with TRBD1 matching 7 bases. The trim removed 4 bases at V and 4 bases at J, leaving 10 bases unmatched. Germline CDR1 and CDR2: SGHRS and YFSETQ. This CDR3 region has 15 residues. The CDR3 spells CASSPEGQKIYGYTF. The CDR3 nucleotides read TGCGCCAGCAGCCCGGAGGGACAGAAAATCTATGGCTACACCTTC.

The sample holds one count of this clone. The chain couples TRBV28 to TRBJ2-3; D gene ambiguous. With 5 bases removed from V and 0 bases from J, the gap between germline ends came to 9 bases. This CDR3 has 14 amino acids. Germline assignment: CDR1 MDHEN and CDR2 SYDVKM. The CDR3 loop is CASSIALSTDTQYF. Written as DNA, the CDR3 is TGTGCCAGCAGTATAGCACTCAGCACAGATACGCAGTATTTT.

This clone has only one observation. The chain carries TRBV27 and TRBJ2-2; 7 bases agree with TRBD1. CDR3 length: 14 residues. The V gene's germline CDR1 is MNHEY and CDR2 SMNVEV (reference sequence). Trimming at V came to 5 bases and at J to 5 bases, leaving 5 bases not matched to a gene. The CDR3 loop is CASSLTQGTGELFF. The CDR3 coding sequence is TGTGCCAGCAGTCTAACACAGGGGACCGGGGAGCTGTTTTTT.

The V and J genes are TRBV6-1 and TRBJ2-7; D ambiguous. CDR3 length: 11 amino acids. Germline values: CDR1 MNHNS, CDR2 SASEGT. V gave up 5 bases and J gave up 6 bases, with 8 bases separating them. This CDR3 reads CASSYGAEQYF. The CDR3 DNA reads as TGTGCCAGCAGTTACGGAGCCGAGCAGTACTTC.

The V gene is TRBV5-1, the J gene TRBJ1-1; the match to TRBD1 covers 9 bases. This CDR3 has 17 residues. Trimming cost V 8 bases and J 1 base; bases outside gene matches: 15. The V gene's germline CDR1 is SGHRS and CDR2 YFSETQ. The CDR3 loop reads CASGAANRGQGNTEAFF. The CDR3 coding sequence is TGCGCCAGTGGCGCTGCAAATAGGGGACAGGGGAACACTGAAGCTTTCTTT.

This clone came up a few times. The genes are TRBV6-4 and TRBJ1-5; no firm D call. In germline, CDR1 is MRHNA, CDR2 SNTAGT. The germline V and J ends were trimmed by 6 bases and 7 bases, with 13 bases remaining between them. This CDR3 contains 13 residues. In DNA, the CDR3 is TGTGCCAGCAGCCCAGGTTTGGAACAGCCCCAGCATTTT. It specifies CASSPGLEQPQHF.

The chain employs TRBV5-4 and TRBJ1-4; 7 nucleotides line up with TRBD1. Germline V gene lookup returns CDR1 SGHNT and CDR2 YYREEE (reference sequence). V lost 0 bases, J lost 5 bases, and 7 bases stayed unmatched. The CDR3 runs 16 residues. CDR3 residues: CASSLGTGRGNEKLFF. The CDR3 coding sequence is TGTGCCAGCAGCTTGGGGACAGGACGTGGAAATGAAAAACTGTTTTTT.

The V call is TRBV28, the J call TRBJ2-1; 12 bases align to TRBD2. With V trimmed by 5 bases and J by 4 bases, 6 bases remained unmatched. Germline CDR1 reads MDHEN; CDR2 reads SYDVKM. This CDR3 contains 16 residues. DNA of the CDR3: TGTGCCAGCAGTGCCCTAGCGGGGGGGCAATACAATGAGCAGTTCTTC. This translates into CASSALAGGQYNEQFF.

This clone was found a few times. The chain employs TRBV4-3 and TRBJ1-6, with 7 bases that match TRBD1. V lost 5 bases to trimming and J lost 10 bases; unmatched junction nucleotides: 8. CDR3 length equals 14 residues. Germline V gene lookup returns CDR1 LGHNA and CDR2 YSLEER. This CDR3 reads CASSNTGDGSPLHF. In nucleotides, the CDR3 is TGCGCCAGCAGCAACACAGGGGATGGCTCACCCCTCCACTTT.